Sequencing of this TCR beta chain was carried out in a study of blood T cell repertoires in COVID-19. In the source study's methods: How many nucleated cells were present was estimated from reference gene primer amplification. Repertoires were generated with immunoSEQ multiplex PCR, while TCRdb's copy carries only in-frame clones and drops some. The V and J calls and clone size were taken over from that table, and D and trimming were inferred from the DNA. The sample lists fewer than 250,000 clones, around 80% occurring once. This CDR3 is built from 13 residues. V dropped 4 bases and J dropped 0 bases, with 6 bases sitting between them. Germline V gene sequence: CDR1 MNHEY, CDR2 SMNVEV (reference sequence).

This sequence joins TRBV27 and TRBJ1-1, with no clear D. The sequence derives from a human donor in a cohort sampled during active COVID-19. The sequenced sample was peripheral blood. CDR3: CASSWSVNTEAFF. The DNA of the CDR3 is TGTGCCAGCAGTTGGTCGGTGAACACTGAAGCTTTCTTT.